The clone carrying this T cell receptor beta chain was recorded many times. The sample comes from a study of early T cells in non-severe SARS-CoV-2 infection. J gave up 8 bases and V 0 bases, and 3 bases lay outside the gene matches. The CDR3 is made up of 14 amino acids. Germline values: CDR1 SGHKS, CDR2 YYEKEE (reference sequence). One entry per CDR3 protein, called by TCRdb with MiXCR from the 5' RACE reads. Of about 22,000 distinct CDR3 sequences listed, 3% to 4% are singletons. This TCR derives from an adult who was a healthcare worker with PCR-confirmed SARS-CoV-2 infection or an uninfected control (not recorded which). J is TRBJ2-1 and V is TRBV5-5; 9 bases match TRBD2. Sequenced material: whole blood. CDR3 nucleotides: TGTGCCAGCAGCTTGGGACTAGCGGTCGATGAGCAGTTCTTC. It translates to CASSLGLAVDEQFF.